A selection of T cell receptor beta chains follows, all from one sample in a study of molecular identifiers for immune sequencing clone quantification. MiXCR was run by TCRdb on the PCR reads, yielding one entry per CDR3 protein. The table lists 15,000 to 20,000 distinct CDR3 sequences, 20% to 25% of them singletons. The sequenced sample consisted of naive CD8+ T cells from blood, with Jurkat cell RNA spiked in. These TCRs come from a human donor in good health. Some libraries in this study had Jurkat cell RNA spiked in. The CDR3 runs from the conserved cysteine through the conserved F or W. The D gene is left open where the match is weak. Rows give clone size only sometimes, using once, few, many, or a class for an expanded clone.

TRBV29-1,.,many,TRBJ2-7,TGCAGCGTTCGGGACCGCTACGAGCAGTACTTC,CSVRDRYEQYF
TRBV7-9,TRBD2,many,TRBJ2-7,TGTGCCAGCAGCTCTATGACTAGCGGGAGTTCCTACGAGCAGTACTTC,CASSSMTSGSSYEQYF
TRBV7-2,TRBD2,medium-sized,TRBJ2-1,TGTGCCAGCGAGCGGGAGGGATACAATGAGCAGTTCTTC,CASEREGYNEQFF
TRBV5-6,TRBD2,few,TRBJ2-7,TGTGCCAGCAGCCGCGCTAGCGGTCCTACCTACGAGCAGTACTTC,CASSRASGPTYEQYF
TRBV18,.,.,TRBJ2-2,TGTGCCAGCTCACCACCGCGGGACACCGGGGAGCTGTTTTTT,CASSPPRDTGELFF
TRBV9,.,few,TRBJ1-5,TGTGCCAGCAGCGCCCAGGGCAATCAGCCCCAGCATTTT,CASSAQGNQPQHF
TRBV12-3/TRBV12-4,TRBD2,many,TRBJ2-1,TGTGCCAGCAGTTTCGCGGTTCTAGCGGAGCTCAATGAGCAGTTCTTC,CASSFAVLAELNEQFF
TRBV6-5,.,many,TRBJ2-1,TGTGCCAGCAGTTACTCTGGTGGGACCTACAATGAGCAGTTCTTC,CASSYSGGTYNEQFF
TRBV6-2/TRBV6-3,.,.,TRBJ1-1,TGTGCCAGCAGTTTAACCGGCGGGAACACTGAAGCTTTCTTT,CASSLTGGNTEAFF
TRBV28,TRBD1,many,TRBJ1-4,TGTGCCAGCAGTCAGGGGGATGAAAAACTGTTTTTT,CASSQGDEKLFF
TRBV12-3/TRBV12-4,TRBD2,many,TRBJ2-3,TGTGCCAGCAGTTACTCGCTAGCGGGAGGGCCGGTGAGCACAGATACGCAGTATTTT,CASSYSLAGGPVSTDTQYF
TRBV12-3/TRBV12-4,.,medium-sized,TRBJ2-7,TGTGCCAGCTCTAGCGAGGCCTACGAGCAGTACTTC,CASSSEAYEQYF
TRBV19,TRBD2,few,TRBJ2-1,TGTGCCAGTAATCTAGGCGGGAGTAACAATGAGCAGTTCTTC,CASNLGGSNNEQFF
TRBV10-3,.,.,TRBJ2-1,TGTGCCATCAGTGATTCTGGAGGGAGTGAGCAGTTCTTC,CAISDSGGSEQFF
TRBV6-2/TRBV6-3,.,many,TRBJ2-3,TGTGCCAGCAACGACATCGCGCTCGCAGATACGCAGTATTTT,CASNDIALADTQYF
TRBV4-3,.,medium-sized,TRBJ2-1,TGCGCCAGCAGCCAAGAGGGCCGCCCTGAGCAGTTCTTC,CASSQEGRPEQFF
TRBV3-1,.,many,TRBJ2-2,TGTGCCAGCAGCCAAGATGGGAACACCGGGGAGCTGTTTTTT,CASSQDGNTGELFF